This section outlines one TCR beta chain sequence together with its context. These data are taken from a study of blood T cell repertoires in COVID-19. Study at large: The samples span acute and convalescent COVID-19 from the United States, Italy and Spain. Sources were T cells, B-cell-depleted T cells, or PBMCs; the material itself was cDNA or gDNA.

Under the authors' procedure: Cell counts per sample came from amplifying reference gene primers. Assay used: immunoSEQ multiplex PCR; TCRdb lists only in-frame clones, some missing. Clonal size and the V and J genes are those of that table, whereas D and trimming came from the DNA. Among about 200,000 clones listed, roughly 80% were seen once. Germline CDR1 MNHEY, CDR2 SMNVEV (reference sequence). With 6 bases removed from V and 5 bases from J, the gap between germline ends came to 16 bases. CDR3 length: 14 residues. The material sequenced was peripheral blood. This receptor was taken from a woman of 80 years or more with acute or convalescent COVID-19. The gene calls are TRBV27 and TRBJ2-5; a possible D gene is TRBD1 (5 bases). CDR3 sequence: CASRGSGWYETQYF. In DNA form, the CDR3 reads TGTGCCAGCAGGGGATCAGGGTGGTACGAGACCCAGTACTTC.